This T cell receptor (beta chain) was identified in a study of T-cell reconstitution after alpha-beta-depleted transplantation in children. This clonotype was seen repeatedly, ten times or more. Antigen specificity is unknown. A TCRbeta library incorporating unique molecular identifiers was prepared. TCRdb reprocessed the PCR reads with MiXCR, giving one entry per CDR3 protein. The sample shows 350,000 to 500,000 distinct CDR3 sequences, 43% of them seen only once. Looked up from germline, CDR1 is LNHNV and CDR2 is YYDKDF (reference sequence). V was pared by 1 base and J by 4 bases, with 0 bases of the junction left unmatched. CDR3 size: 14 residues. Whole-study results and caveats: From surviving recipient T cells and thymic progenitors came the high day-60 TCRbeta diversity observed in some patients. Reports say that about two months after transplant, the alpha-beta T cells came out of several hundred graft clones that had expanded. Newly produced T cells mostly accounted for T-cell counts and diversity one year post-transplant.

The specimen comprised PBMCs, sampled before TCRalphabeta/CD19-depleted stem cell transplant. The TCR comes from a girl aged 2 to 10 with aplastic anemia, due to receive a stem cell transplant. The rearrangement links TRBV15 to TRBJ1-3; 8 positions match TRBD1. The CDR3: CATSRGDRGNTIYF. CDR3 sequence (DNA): TGTGCCACCAGCAGAGGGGACAGGGGAAACACCATATATTTT.